This passage covers 15 T cell receptor beta chains from one sample sequenced in a study of T-cell memory formation after mild COVID-19. TCRdb re-called the 5' RACE reads with MiXCR, one entry per CDR3 protein. The data hold around 440,000 distinct CDR3 sequences, with approximately 18% observed a single time. Sequencing was done on a sample of PBMCs or a T cell subset sorted from them (not recorded which). These receptors all stem from an adult woman who had mild COVID-19 (a few samples of this study predate the infection). Cell type and time point are not known.

The chain carries TRBV19 and TRBJ1-2; no definite D call. The CDR3 consists of 14 residues. Trimming removed 5 bases from V and 3 bases from J, with 13 bases in between. CDR1 LNHDA and CDR2 SQIVND come from the germline V gene (reference sequence). CDR3 loop: CASSWTMRDYGYTF. In DNA form, the CDR3 reads TGTGCCAGTAGTTGGACGATGCGGGACTATGGCTACACCTTC.

The rearrangement joins TRBV27 to TRBJ2-7; tentatively, D is TRBD1 (5 bases). Germline-derived CDR1 and CDR2 are MNHEY and SMNVEV (reference sequence). Trimming stripped 6 bases from V and 4 bases from J, with 19 bases between. The CDR3 contains 15 residues. Here the CDR3 reads CASRSQGLGIYEQYF. The CDR3 DNA reads as TGTGCCAGCAGGTCGCAGGGTTTGGGGATATACGAGCAGTACTTC.

This clonotype came up a few times. DNA of the CDR3: TGTGCCAGCAGCCGACTAGCGGGGGGGGACCGGAATACGCAGTATTTT. This translates into CASSRLAGGDRNTQYF. This chain uses TRBV7-2 with TRBJ2-3, with 14 bases matching TRBD2. Germline CDR1 and CDR2: SGHTA and FQGNSA. This CDR3 spans 16 amino acids. J lost 7 bases, V lost 5 bases, and 8 bases had no gene match.

The sample holds a few counts of this clonotype. The chain carries TRBV15 and TRBJ2-5, with D possibly being TRBD2 (6 bases). This CDR3 has 14 residues. In germline, CDR1 is LNHNV, CDR2 YYDKDF (reference sequence). V shed 0 bases and J shed 5 bases, with 10 bases lying between them. The CDR3 region has the DNA TGTGCCACCAGCAGAGAGACGGCGGGGGAGACCCAGTACTTC. Its translation: CATSRETAGETQYF.

This clonotype was counted only a few times. This chain joins TRBV15 and TRBJ2-1; 7 nucleotides line up with TRBD1. This CDR3 contains 13 residues. The J segment lost 7 bases and the V segment lost 8 bases, leaving 8 bases of the junction unmatched. CDR1 is LNHNV, CDR2 YYDKDF, per germline (reference sequence). The CDR3 reads CATRQGELNEQFF. The CDR3, as DNA: TGTGCCACCCGACAGGGTGAGTTGAATGAGCAGTTCTTC.

A few counts support this clonotype. This chain links TRBV23-1 with TRBJ2-3, with TRBD2 matching 7 bases. TRBV23-1 is filed as an ORF, its function uncertain. V lost 4 bases to trimming and J lost 0 bases; unmatched junction nucleotides: 13. There are 18 residues in the CDR3. CDR3 amino acids: CASSPPGEGLHSTDTQYF. The CDR3 region has the DNA TGCGCCAGCAGTCCGCCTGGGGAGGGCCTCCATAGCACAGATACGCAGTATTTT.

This clonotype was counted between two and nine times. The chain carries TRBV10-3 and TRBJ2-3; TRBD1 or TRBD2 may be the D gene (6 bases each). V was shortened by 8 bases and J by 3 bases, with 12 bases between the two germline ends. This CDR3 is 13 amino acids long. Germline CDR1 and CDR2: ENHRY and SYGVKD. In nucleotides, the CDR3 is TGTGCCATCCGAGGGGGGCAAACAGATACGCAGTATTTT. Translating gives CAIRGGQTDTQYF.

This clonotype was counted many times. V usage is TRBV18 and J usage is TRBJ2-3; no clear D. This CDR3 is built from 13 residues. The V and J ends lost 8 bases and 0 bases respectively, with 9 bases between them. Germline lookup yields CDR1 KGHSH and CDR2 LQKENI. The CDR3 region has the DNA TGTGCCAGCAGCCCGCCAAGCACAGATACGCAGTATTTT. Amino acids: CASSPPSTDTQYF.

This clonotype turned up a few times. J is TRBJ1-2 and V is TRBV7-2; TRBD1 is a possible D gene (6 bases). V lost 1 base, J lost 6 bases, and 12 bases lay in between. There are 14 residues in the CDR3. Germline V lookup: CDR1 SGHTA, CDR2 FQGNSA. CDR3 bases: TGTGCCAGCAGCTTAGGGCCGGGGGCGGATGGCTACACCTTC. It codes for CASSLGPGADGYTF.

This clonotype was detected a few times. The rearrangement uses TRBV4-1 and TRBJ2-1; no reliable D call. CDR1 MGHRA and CDR2 YSYEKL come from the germline V gene. The CDR3 length is 13 residues. V lost 0 bases and J 5 bases, leaving 5 bases between the germline ends. CDR3 sequence: CASSQDRNNEQFF. The CDR3 DNA reads as TGCGCCAGCAGCCAAGATAGGAACAATGAGCAGTTCTTC.

The V gene is TRBV7-9, the J gene TRBJ2-1; 9 bases fit TRBD2. With V trimmed by 5 bases and J by 3 bases, 26 bases remained unmatched. The V gene's germline CDR1 is SEHNR and CDR2 FQNEAQ (reference sequence). The CDR3 contains 22 residues. The CDR3 DNA sequence: TGTGCCAGCAGCCCCGACACATGGGGGAGCGCGGGAGGGCCGTCTCGCTACAATGAGCAGTTCTTC. Translating it yields CASSPDTWGSAGGPSRYNEQFF.

This chain uses TRBV6-6 with TRBJ2-1; 13 bases agree with TRBD2. In germline, CDR1 is MNHNY, CDR2 SVGAGI (reference sequence). J gave up 8 bases and V 0 bases, and 10 bases lay outside the gene matches. The CDR3 is 18 amino acids. The CDR3 DNA follows: TGTGCCAGCAGTTACTCCAAGGGACTAGCGGGGCCTAGGGATGAGCAGTTCTTC. Its protein is CASSYSKGLAGPRDEQFF.

The CDR3: CSAPGQGSDEQFF. The CDR3, as DNA: TGCAGTGCCCCGGGACAGGGAAGCGATGAGCAGTTCTTC. The chain employs TRBV20-1 and TRBJ2-1, with TRBD1 identical over 9 bases. The CDR3 contains 13 residues. Germline assignment: CDR1 DFQATT and CDR2 SNEGSKA (reference sequence). The V and J ends lost 6 bases and 8 bases, in that order; junction bases with no gene match: 8.

The V and J genes are TRBV7-3 and TRBJ2-5; D is uncertain. The CDR3 extends over 13 amino acids. V was trimmed by 5 bases and J by 3 bases, leaving 10 bases between them. Germline V gene lookup returns CDR1 SGHTA and CDR2 FQGTGA. The CDR3 sequence: CASSLRYKETQYF. CDR3 sequence (DNA): TGTGCCAGCAGCCTGAGGTATAAAGAGACCCAGTACTTC.

This clonotype has more than one count but fewer than ten. The chain recombines TRBV7-9 with TRBJ2-1; tentative D call: TRBD2 (6 bases). CDR1 is SEHNR and CDR2 is FQNEAQ in the germline V gene (reference sequence). The CDR3 totals 13 residues. Trimming left V 5 bases short and J 8 bases short, with 13 bases between. The CDR3 coding sequence is TGTGCCAGCAGCCTCCGGAGGGACGATGAGCAGTTCTTC. As protein: CASSLRRDDEQFF.